This paragraph reports one T cell receptor beta chain. This clonotype has ten or more counts. This receptor's antigen is unknown. No base quality values were provided; no much bigger clone lies one nucleotide off. Sequences MGHRA (CDR1) and YSYEKL (CDR2) are obtained from the germline V gene. V is reduced by 4 bases and J by 2 bases, leaving a spacing of 17 bases between them. The cysteine opens and the phenylalanine closes a CDR3 of 16 amino acids. Left in the record is the CDR3 DNA by itself, 48 bases read in frame from the first base. Instrument on record: Illumina NovaSeq 6000. TCR cDNA was synthesized by 5'RACE template switching, through which a universal primer site and unique molecular identifiers were introduced. cDNA synthesis was primed from both the TCR alpha and TCR beta constant segments. Library amplification involved two PCR steps, and the second step added sample barcodes and sequencing adapters. Sequencing of libraries was performed on Illumina HiSeq 2500 (2x100 bp) or NovaSeq (2x150 bp). As for the original processing: MIGEC handled demultiplexing of reads and collapsing into UMI consensus sequences, while MiXCR performed V(D)J alignment. Vaccine-responding clonotypes were identified with edgeR using replicate PBMC samples, with FDR below 0.01 and a log2 fold change above 5 up to day 15 being required. Each bulk clonotype received a CD4 or CD8 identity based on whether the sequenced CD4 or CD8 repertoire contained that clonotype at higher abundance. The raw public data were reprocessed by TCRdb itself: fastp quality trimming at Q25, MiXCR clonotype calling, in-frame beta chains only. Here each entry gathers all rows of one CDR3 protein and keeps the most common genes and DNA. The authors' filters were not applied to this entry. Present in this sample are about 310,000 distinct CDR3 sequences, roughly 3.5% of which were seen just once. The biggest ten clones account for around a quarter of the sample.

The data stem from a study of T cells after yellow fever vaccination (dated by TCRdb to between 2018 and 2021). A note on the overall study: The SMART-Seq v4 Ultra Low Input RNA kit was used to prepare libraries from fractions with low cell numbers. To track T-cell clones before and after primary and booster YFV17D yellow fever vaccination, bulk TCR alpha and beta repertoires were sequenced longitudinally. Two healthy male donors, one aged 18 to 29 and one aged 30 to 39 years, were included in the cohort. Blood samples were taken at several timepoints before and after primary and secondary immunization, and bulk PBMC replicates and cell subsets were isolated. Overall study results and their limits: FACS-sorted repertoires could contain abundant contaminating clonotypes from the bulk population, so computational filtering was required. A small share of clonotypes occurred in both CD4 and CD8 compartments, likely arising from convergent recombination. Only a couple of donors were included in the study, so the extent to which the findings can be generalized is limited. The secondary T-cell response was weaker than the primary response but faster, peaking on day 5 instead of day 15. After the booster, most of the clones that had expanded following primary vaccination were detected again (roughly 97% of CD4 and 80% to 90% of CD8), which suggests that memory was broadly maintained.

The treatment or condition label, read with the paper, signifies: live attenuated yellow fever vaccine strain. At each blood-draw timepoint, two biological replicates of bulk PBMCs were collected. A standard Ficoll-Paque protocol was used to isolate PBMCs from peripheral blood. TriZol was used to extract RNA from bulk PBMCs, from CD4 and CD8 fractions, and from dextramer-positive and dextramer-negative fractions. Sequenced material: PBMCs, taken on the day of the yellow fever booster vaccination. The receptor comes from a man in his late teens or twenties who received the YFV17D yellow fever vaccine. The chain couples TRBV4-1 to TRBJ1-1; tentative D gene TRBD1, with 5 bases matching. CDR3 reads: CASSRLPQTVNTEAFF. In nucleotide form, the sequence is TGCGCCAGCAGCCGCCTCCCCCAGACAGTAAACACTGAAGCTTTCTTT.